One and the same sample provided the 21 T cell receptor beta chains below, sequenced in a study of T-cell reconstitution after alpha-beta-depleted transplantation in children. The TCRbeta library incorporated unique molecular identifiers. TCRdb re-called the PCR reads with MiXCR, one entry per CDR3 protein. The data contain over 400,000 distinct CDR3 sequences, under 15% of them seen just once; the ten biggest clones take up 4.5% to 6%. Sample: PBMCs from the stem cell graft donor, taken from the stem cell graft. These receptors were taken from a human donor who donated a stem cell graft to a child with combined immunodeficiency.

In its sample, this clonotype was seen a few times. The chain has TRBV7-2 and TRBJ2-3, with 12 bases lining up with TRBD2. V dropped 2 bases and J dropped 5; count of bases not matched to a gene: 14. Germline lookup yields CDR1 SGHTA and CDR2 FQGNSA. The CDR3 sequence is 19 residues long. The CDR3 loop is CASSLLAILAGGPEDTQYF. CDR3 DNA: TGTGCCAGCAGCTTACTAGCCATTCTAGCGGGAGGGCCGGAAGATACGCAGTATTTT.

This clonotype was detected many times. The J gene is TRBJ2-1, the V gene TRBV5-1; 9 nucleotides line up with TRBD1. The CDR3 is 14 amino acids. Trimming cost V 8 bases and J 3 bases; bases outside gene matches: 6. From germline, CDR1 is SGHRS and CDR2 YFSETQ. The CDR3, as DNA: TGCGCCAGTTTACCGGGACAGGGCTACAATGAGCAGTTCTTC. It yields the protein CASLPGQGYNEQFF.

This clonotype was observed a handful of times. This chain joins TRBV20-1 and TRBJ2-1; weak D call: TRBD2 (6 bases). The CDR3 runs 15 residues. V was trimmed by 1 base and J by 5 bases, leaving 15 bases between them. The germline V gene encodes CDR1 DFQATT and CDR2 SNEGSKA (reference sequence). CDR3 loop: CSARAHGGPHNEQFF. CDR3 nucleotides: TGCAGTGCTAGAGCCCACGGAGGGCCTCACAATGAGCAGTTCTTC.

This clonotype was detected ten times or more. The V gene is TRBV5-6, the J gene TRBJ2-3; no reliable D call. Deletions cut 0 bases from V and 2 bases from J, with 7 bases between. The CDR3 runs 14 residues. From germline, CDR1 is SGHDT and CDR2 YYEEEE. CDR3 region: CASSLVDHTDTQYF. CDR3 DNA sequence: TGTGCCAGCAGCTTGGTGGACCACACAGATACGCAGTATTTT.

This sequence joins TRBV30 and TRBJ1-1, with D perhaps TRBD1 (6 bases). Trimming cost V 0 bases and J 12 bases, with 14 bases left between them. Per germline, CDR1 GTSNPN and CDR2 SVGIG (reference sequence). CDR3 length: 12 amino acids. CDR3: CAWSVQGPLPFF. The CDR3 nucleotides are TGTGCCTGGAGTGTACAGGGACCGTTACCTTTCTTT.

This clonotype was recorded a few times. The V gene is TRBV7-2, the J gene TRBJ2-1; D might be TRBD2 (6 bases). The CDR3 contains 17 residues. Trimming cost V 5 bases and J 6 bases, with 23 bases left between them. CDR1 and CDR2 from the germline V gene are SGHTA and FQGNSA. CDR3 protein: CASSISRTGELINEQFF. The CDR3 DNA reads as TGTGCCAGCAGCATTAGCCGAACGGGGGAGCTGATCAATGAGCAGTTCTTC.

In this sample, this clonotype turned up many times. This sequence joins TRBV12-3 or TRBV12-4 and TRBJ2-2; 10 bases are shared with TRBD2. The CDR3 is made up of 16 amino acids. V trimming: 7 bases; J trimming: 6 bases; junction bases outside the gene matches: 11. The CDR3 coding sequence is TGTGCCAGCACCCCCCTGCTAGCGGGAGTTCCCGGGGAGCTGTTTTTT. Residues: CASTPLLAGVPGELFF.

This clonotype has ten or more counts. V is TRBV7-9 and J is TRBJ2-1; weak D call: TRBD2 (6 bases). Trimming shortened V by 2 bases and J by 3 bases, and 14 bases separated the two germline ends. The CDR3 is 16 amino acids. CDR1 SEHNR and CDR2 FQNEAQ come from the germline V gene (reference sequence). In nucleotides, the CDR3 is TGTGCCAGCAGCTTATTGGAGACTAGTAGCTACAATGAGCAGTTCTTC. Its translation is CASSLLETSSYNEQFF. The full variable domain, with the rest looked up from reference TRBV7-9 and TRBJ2-1, is DTGVSQNPRHKITKRGQNVTFRCDPISEHNRLYWYRQTLGQGPEFLTYFQNEAQLEKSRLLSDRFSAERPKGSFSTLEIQRTEQGDSAMYLCASSLLETSSYNEQFFGPGTRLTVL.

Regarding this clonotype: A much more abundant neighbour one base away suggests this may be a read error. The chain recombines TRBV7-3 with TRBJ2-1; 7 nucleotides line up with TRBD2. Germline V gene lookup returns CDR1 SGHTA and CDR2 FQGTGA. This CDR3 has 13 amino acids. V shed 4 bases and J 6 bases; nucleotides not matched to a gene: 3. The CDR3 DNA sequence: TGTGCCAGCAGCTCCTGGACTAGCAATGAGCAGTTCTTC. This sequence encodes CASSSWTSNEQFF.

V and J are TRBV5-5 and TRBJ2-7, with D tentatively TRBD1 (6 bases). The CDR3 loop spans 15 amino acids. Germline lookup yields CDR1 SGHKS and CDR2 YYEKEE (reference sequence). V was trimmed by 6 bases and J by 3 bases, leaving 19 bases between them. CDR3 nucleotides: TGTGCCAGCACCCTGGGTCCGACAGGATACTACGAGCAGTACTTC. This codes for CASTLGPTGYYEQYF.

This chain joins TRBV4-3 and TRBJ1-3; no clear D. Germline values: CDR1 LGHNA, CDR2 YSLEER. Trimming pared 0 bases from V and 0 bases from J, leaving 6 bases between. CDR3 length: 15 residues. CDR3: CASSQDRTSGNTIYF. The DNA of the CDR3 is TGCGCCAGCAGCCAAGATAGGACCTCTGGAAACACCATATATTTT.

This clonotype was detected many times. The V and J genes are TRBV7-2 and TRBJ2-3; TRBD2 matches at 10 bases. The trim removed 9 bases at V and 10 bases at J, leaving 10 bases unmatched. The germline CDR1 and CDR2 sequences are SGHTA and FQGNSA. The CDR3 runs 13 residues. This CDR3 reads CASKREGPLPQYF. The CDR3, as DNA: TGTGCCAGTAAGCGGGAGGGCCCGTTGCCGCAGTATTTT.

V gene TRBV12-3 or TRBV12-4 combines with J gene TRBJ1-1; possible D gene TRBD1, 6 bases. V was trimmed by 0 bases and J by 10 bases, leaving 12 bases between them. The CDR3 spans 13 residues. DNA of the CDR3: TGTGCCAGCAGTTTAGCGCTGACAGGTGGAGCTTTCTTT. Amino acid sequence: CASSLALTGGAFF.

This clonotype has just a few counts. This chain connects TRBV5-5 to TRBJ2-3, with D possibly being TRBD2 (6 bases). Germline lookup yields CDR1 SGHKS and CDR2 YYEKEE (reference sequence). The V and J ends lost 4 bases and 0 bases respectively, with 18 bases between them. This CDR3 is 17 amino acids long. The DNA of the CDR3 is TGTGCCAGCAGCGTTTGGGAGGTCGGGTGGAGCACAGATACGCAGTATTTT. Encoded protein: CASSVWEVGWSTDTQYF. The whole variable domain, remainder taken from reference TRBV5-5 and TRBJ2-3, is DAGVTQSPTHLIKTRGQQVTLRCSPISGHKSVSWYQQVLGQGPQFIFQYYEKEERGRGNFPDRFSARQFPNYSSELNVNALLLGDSALYLCASSVWEVGWSTDTQYFGPGTRLTVL.

The chain is built from TRBV24-1 and TRBJ2-5; maybe TRBD1 (5 bases). Trimming stripped 2 bases from V and 8 bases from J, with 14 bases between. The length of the CDR3 is 14 residues. CDR1 and CDR2 (germline): KGHDR, SFDVKD. The CDR3 reads CATSDSRVVGTQYF. CDR3 nucleotides: TGTGCCACCAGTGATTCCAGGGTTGTAGGTACCCAGTACTTC.

The rearrangement links TRBV7-3 to TRBJ1-4, with 10 nucleotides matching TRBD1. V lost 5 bases, J lost 6 bases, and 3 bases stayed unmatched. CDR1 and CDR2 from the germline V gene are SGHTA and FQGTGA. This CDR3 region has 14 residues. CDR3 nucleotides: TGTGCCAGCAGCCCGACAGGGGGCCATGAAAAACTGTTTTTT. It yields the protein CASSPTGGHEKLFF.

The V gene is TRBV20-1, the J gene TRBJ1-5; 7 positions match TRBD1. The V segment lost 1 base and the J segment 6 bases; nucleotides outside the gene matches: 6. Germline CDR1 DFQATT, CDR2 SNEGSKA (reference sequence). CDR3 length equals 14 residues. In DNA, the CDR3 is TGCAGTGCTAGAGGGACAGGATCGACTCAGCCCCAGCATTTT. Amino acid sequence: CSARGTGSTQPQHF.

The V call is TRBV12-3 or TRBV12-4, the J call TRBJ2-7; 11 nucleotides match TRBD1. Trimming cost V 4 bases and J 3 bases; bases outside gene matches: 5. The length of the CDR3 is 15 residues. DNA of the CDR3: TGTGCCAGCAGTTCCTGGGACAGGGGGTTCTACGAGCAGTACTTC. Amino acids: CASSSWDRGFYEQYF.

In this sample, this clonotype turned up a few times. The chain employs TRBV6-5 and TRBJ2-5; D may be TRBD1 or TRBD2 (5 bases each). Trimming took 2 bases from V and 9 from J, leaving 7 bases between them. The CDR3 length is 11 residues. Germline loops: CDR1 MNHEY, CDR2 SVGAGI. CDR3 sequence (DNA): TGTGCCAGCAGTTACATGGGGGCCCAGTACTTC. It translates to CASSYMGAQYF.

This chain links TRBV30 with TRBJ1-1, with D unresolved. V dropped 4 bases and J dropped 2 bases, with 14 bases sitting between them. CDR1 and CDR2 (germline): GTSNPN, SVGIG (reference sequence). This CDR3 spans 14 amino acids. The CDR3, as DNA: TGTGCCTGGACTGGCGGGCCTGGAAACACTGAAGCTTTCTTT. It specifies CAWTGGPGNTEAFF.

This clonotype was found many times. V and J are TRBV12-3 or TRBV12-4 and TRBJ2-1, with 10 bases matching TRBD2. The CDR3 covers 15 residues. Trimming removed 1 base from V and 6 bases from J; junction bases left unmatched: 3. Here the CDR3 reads CASSLVTSGLNEQFF. The CDR3 nucleotides read TGTGCCAGCAGTTTAGTGACTAGCGGGCTCAATGAGCAGTTCTTC.